These 19 T cell receptor beta chains were all obtained from the same sample, sequenced in a study of coeliac disease. The assay was immunoSEQ multiplex PCR, and TCRdb's table has in-frame clones only and misses some. The table includes around 9,000 clones, 67% detected once. Material for sequencing was lamina propria lymphocytes from the gut. Every receptor here comes from a woman aged 55-70 years with celiac disease.

The rearrangement uses TRBV5-1 and TRBJ1-1; no definite D call. The length of the CDR3 is 14 residues. V was clipped by 0 bases and J by 1 base, with 7 bases between them. Germline V CDR1 and CDR2: SGHRS, YFSETQ. The CDR3 region is CASSLGRGNTEAFF. DNA of the CDR3: TGCGCCAGCAGCTTGGGCAGAGGGAACACTGAAGCTTTCTTT.

V and J are TRBV14 and TRBJ1-2; 7 bases are a match to TRBD1. V trimming: 0 bases; J trimming: 3 bases; junction bases outside the gene matches: 16. The CDR3 consists of 19 residues. Germline V gene sequence: CDR1 SGHDN, CDR2 FVKESK. For the CDR3, the DNA is TGTGCCAGCAGCCAAGATAGGGACAGAGGAACGAACCGGGACTATGGCTACACCTTC. Translating gives CASSQDRDRGTNRDYGYTF.

The V call is TRBV4-2, the J call TRBJ1-5; D may be TRBD1 (5 bases). Trimming stripped 0 bases from V and 4 bases from J, with 10 bases between. CDR1 and CDR2 from the germline V gene are LGHNA and YNFKEQ. This CDR3 has 15 residues. The CDR3 region has the DNA TGTGCCAGCAGCCAAGAATGGGGGGGAAATCAGCCCCAGCATTTT. Amino acids: CASSQEWGGNQPQHF.

The J gene is TRBJ1-1, the V gene TRBV11-1, with D possibly TRBD1 on 5 matching bases. Trimming left V 4 bases short and J 4 bases short, with 10 bases between. This CDR3 is built from 13 residues. Germline assignment: CDR1 SGHAT and CDR2 FQDESV (reference sequence). CDR3 amino acids: CASSWQGSTEAFF. In nucleotides, the CDR3 is TGTGCCAGCAGCTGGCAGGGCAGCACTGAAGCTTTCTTT.

The chain carries TRBV29-1 and TRBJ2-7; 10 bases map to TRBD1. The CDR3 contains 13 residues. CDR1 is SQVTM, CDR2 ANQGSEA, per germline. Trimming removed 6 bases from V and 4 bases from J; junction bases left unmatched: 6. CDR3 loop: CSVAWTGGYEQYF. CDR3 DNA sequence: TGCAGCGTGGCTTGGACAGGGGGATACGAGCAGTACTTC.

This clone occurred a few times. The rearrangement links TRBV7-9 to TRBJ1-6, with TRBD1 matching 7 bases. Losses at the gene ends were 7 bases for V and 4 bases for J; bases not matched to a gene: 7. The CDR3 has 15 residues. Germline V lookup: CDR1 SEHNR, CDR2 FQNEAQ (reference sequence). CDR3 loop: CASTLSGGYNSPLHF. Written as DNA, the CDR3 is TGTGCCAGCACCCTATCAGGGGGATATAATTCACCCCTCCACTTT.

A few counts support this clone. The V call is TRBV10-3, the J call TRBJ1-2, with D possibly matching TRBD1 (5 bases). The germline CDR1 and CDR2 sequences are ENHRY and SYGVKD. With 11 bases removed from V and 3 bases from J, the gap between germline ends came to 13 bases. This CDR3 comprises 12 residues. The CDR3 sequence: CASGGRDYGYTF. The DNA for the CDR3 is TGTGCCTCGGGGGGGAGAGACTATGGCTACACCTTC.

The chain combines TRBV27 with TRBJ1-2; D ambiguous. The V end was cut by 2 bases, the J end by 4 bases, with 11 bases between. CDR3 length equals 14 residues. Germline CDR1 MNHEY, CDR2 SMNVEV (reference sequence). The chain's CDR3 is CASSLGDFGYGYTF. The DNA of the CDR3 is TGTGCCAGCAGTTTAGGCGACTTTGGCTATGGCTACACCTTC.

The chain combines TRBV6-1 with TRBJ1-1; perhaps TRBD1 as D (6 bases). The CDR3 is 13 amino acids. Between the trimmed V and J ends, which lost 6 bases and 4 bases, there was a span of 12 bases. Germline CDR1 is MNHNS and CDR2 is SASEGT. CDR3 coding DNA: TGTGCCAGCAGCGAACAGGGAATCACTGAAGCTTTCTTT. It specifies CASSEQGITEAFF.

The J gene is TRBJ1-5, the V gene TRBV28, with TRBD1 as a possible D gene (6 bases). The germline V gene encodes CDR1 MDHEN and CDR2 SYDVKM. The CDR3 is made up of 14 amino acids. Trimming left V 8 bases short and J 3 bases short, with 14 bases between. The CDR3 loop reads CASVIQGPNQPQHF. For the CDR3, the DNA is TGTGCCAGCGTGATACAGGGACCCAATCAGCCCCAGCATTTT.

The gene calls are TRBV5-1 and TRBJ2-7, with a possible D match to TRBD2 (6 bases). The CDR3 is made up of 14 amino acids. The ends were cut back, 0 bases at V and 3 bases at J, with 10 bases in the middle. Germline-derived CDR1 and CDR2 are SGHRS and YFSETQ. The CDR3 here is CASSLGEAVYEQYF. The CDR3 DNA follows: TGCGCCAGCAGCTTGGGGGAGGCTGTCTACGAGCAGTACTTC.

The chain recombines TRBV9 with TRBJ2-7; 7 nucleotides line up with TRBD1. Germline V gene data show CDR1 as SGDLS and CDR2 as YYNGEE. The ends lost 4 bases at V and 3 bases at J; junction bases unmatched: 10. This CDR3 is built from 15 residues. This chain's CDR3 is CASSTGTGAIYEQYF. The CDR3 DNA is TGTGCCAGCAGCACCGGAACAGGGGCCATCTACGAGCAGTACTTC.

This chain joins TRBV6-5 and TRBJ1-5, with D unclear. The CDR3 loop spans 14 amino acids. With 1 base removed from V and 2 bases from J, the gap between germline ends came to 6 bases. Germline values: CDR1 MNHEY, CDR2 SVGAGI. The CDR3 bases are TGTGCCAGCAGTTACTGGCCAGGCAATCAGCCCCAGCATTTT. It translates to CASSYWPGNQPQHF.

There are a few counts of this clone. The chain uses TRBV19 and TRBJ1-4, with unresolved D. Trimming took off 3 bases at V and 10 bases at J, with 9 bases between the two ends. Looked up from germline, CDR1 is LNHDA and CDR2 is SQIVND (reference sequence). The CDR3 is 12 amino acids. The CDR3 DNA reads as TGTGCCAGTAGTATTCAGGTGGGAAAACTGTTTTTT. Translated, it gives CASSIQVGKLFF.

V gene TRBV27 combines with J gene TRBJ2-1, with TRBD2 identical over 7 bases. Germline loops: CDR1 MNHEY, CDR2 SMNVEV (reference sequence). The CDR3 is 13 amino acids. Trimming cost V 8 bases and J 5 bases; bases outside gene matches: 6. CDR3 in amino acids: CASRYLADNEQFF. For the CDR3, the DNA is TGTGCCAGCCGCTACCTAGCGGACAATGAGCAGTTCTTC.

V gene TRBV30 combines with J gene TRBJ1-2; D unclear. This CDR3 is 13 amino acids long. V lost 2 bases and J lost 8, with 15 bases in between. In germline, CDR1 is GTSNPN, CDR2 SVGIG (reference sequence). The CDR3 loop is CAWSRIHYVGYTF. In nucleotides, the CDR3 is TGTGCCTGGAGTAGGATTCACTATGTGGGCTACACCTTC.

The chain combines TRBV30 with TRBJ2-2, with 8 bases matching TRBD2. Germline assignment: CDR1 GTSNPN and CDR2 SVGIG (reference sequence). This CDR3 is 15 amino acids long. Trimming cost V 3 bases and J 3 bases; bases outside gene matches: 6. The CDR3: CAWRAGGGHTGELFF. CDR3 nucleotides: TGTGCCTGGAGAGCTGGCGGGGGGCACACCGGGGAGCTGTTTTTT.

The V and J genes are TRBV9 and TRBJ2-2; TRBD2 matches 8 bases. Trimming cost V 0 bases and J 3 bases; bases outside gene matches: 4. Germline V lookup: CDR1 SGDLS, CDR2 YYNGEE. This CDR3 is 16 amino acids long. The CDR3: CASSVVSGIHTGELFF. The CDR3 DNA reads as TGTGCCAGCAGCGTAGTTAGCGGGATTCACACCGGGGAGCTGTTTTTT.

DNA for the CDR3: TGTGCCAGCAGCTTAGCGGGACAGGAAAATCAGCCCCAGCATTTT. This gives the protein CASSLAGQENQPQHF. The chain employs TRBV7-2 and TRBJ1-5; 8 positions agree with TRBD1. There are 15 residues in the CDR3. After removal of 0 bases from V and 4 bases from J, the junction contained 2 bases not matched to a gene. Germline lookup yields CDR1 SGHTA and CDR2 FQGNSA.